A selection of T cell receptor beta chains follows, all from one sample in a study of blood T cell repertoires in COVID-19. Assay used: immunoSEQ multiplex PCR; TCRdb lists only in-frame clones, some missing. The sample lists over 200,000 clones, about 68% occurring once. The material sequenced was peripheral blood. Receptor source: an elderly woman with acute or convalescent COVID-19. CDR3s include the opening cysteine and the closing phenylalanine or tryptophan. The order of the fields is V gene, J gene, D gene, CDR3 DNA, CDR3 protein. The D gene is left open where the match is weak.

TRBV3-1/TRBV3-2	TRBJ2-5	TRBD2	TGTGCCAGCAGCCAAGGACTAGCGGGGGGGTTTGAGACCCAGTACTTC	CASSQGLAGGFETQYF
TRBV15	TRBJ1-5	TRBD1	TGTGCCACCAGCCGGGACAGGGGGCTTCAGCCCCAGCATTTT	CATSRDRGLQPQHF
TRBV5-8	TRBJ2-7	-	TGTGCCAGCAGGATGCCTAACGCCTACGAGCAGTACTTC	CASRMPNAYEQYF
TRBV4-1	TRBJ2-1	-	TGCGCCAGCAGCCCCCCTACTAGCTCCTACAATGAGCAGTTCTTC	CASSPPTSSYNEQFF
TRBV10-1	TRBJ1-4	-	TGCGCCAGCAGCGCAGGGTCTGGAGAAAAACTGTTTTTT	CASSAGSGEKLFF
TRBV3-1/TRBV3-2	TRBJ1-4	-	TGTGCCAGCAGCCTCAAACAGGGTCGGAATGAAAAACTGTTTTTT	CASSLKQGRNEKLFF
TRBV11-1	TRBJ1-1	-	TGTGCCAGCAGCTTAGGACCCCCAGGAACTGAAGCTTTCTTT	CASSLGPPGTEAFF
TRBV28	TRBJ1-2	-	TGTGCCAGCAGTCGAACAGGAGACTATGGCTACACCTTC	CASSRTGDYGYTF
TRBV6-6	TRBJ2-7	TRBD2	TGTGCCAGCAGCCGAGAACGTCCCAGGGACGGGAGGACCTACGAGCAGTACTTC	CASSRERPRDGRTYEQYF
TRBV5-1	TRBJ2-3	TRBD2	TGCGCCAGCAGCCCAGGACTAGCGGGTCCCACAGATACGCAGTATTTT	CASSPGLAGPTDTQYF